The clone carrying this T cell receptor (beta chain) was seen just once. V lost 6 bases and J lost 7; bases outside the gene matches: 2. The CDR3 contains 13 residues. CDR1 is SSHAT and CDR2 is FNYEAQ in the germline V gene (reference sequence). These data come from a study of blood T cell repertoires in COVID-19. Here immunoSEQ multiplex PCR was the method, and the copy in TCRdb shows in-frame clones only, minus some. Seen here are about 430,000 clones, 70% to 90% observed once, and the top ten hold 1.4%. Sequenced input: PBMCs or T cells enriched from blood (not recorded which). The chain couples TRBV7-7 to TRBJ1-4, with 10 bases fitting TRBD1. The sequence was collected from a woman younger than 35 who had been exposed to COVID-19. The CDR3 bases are TGTGCCAGCAGTCGGGACAGGGGTGAAAAACTGTTTTTT. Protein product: CASSRDRGEKLFF. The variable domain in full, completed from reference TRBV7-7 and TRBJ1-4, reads GAGVSQSPRYKVTKRGQDVTLRCDPISSHATLYWYQQALGQGPEFLTYFNYEAQPDKSGLPSDRFSAERPEGSISTLTIQRTEQRDSAMYRCASSRDRGEKLFFGSGTQLSVL.